This entry lists 17 T cell receptor beta chains sequenced from one sample in a study of CD8+CD57+ T cells in acquired aplastic anemia. Sequencing was done on patients that had shown CD8+CD57+ cell expansion by flow cytometry. TCR beta VDJ and CDR3 profiles were obtained from a genomic DNA template. One entry per CDR3 protein, called by TCRdb with MiXCR from the reads. Among around 150,000 distinct CDR3 sequences listed, less than 60% were seen once. Sequenced input: sorted CD4+, CD8+, or CD8+CD57+ T cells (not recorded which) from PBMCs. These receptors were collected from a human donor with aplastic anemia.

The chain has TRBV29-1 and TRBJ1-2; a weak D match, TRBD1 (6 bases). The germline V gene has CDR1 SQVTM and CDR2 ANQGSEA. The V end lost 1 base, the J end lost 5 bases, and 14 bases lay between the germline ends. The CDR3 sequence is 14 residues long. CDR3 in amino acids: CSVEGEGVWYGYTF. The CDR3 nucleotides read TGCAGCGTTGAAGGCGAGGGGGTATGGTATGGCTACACCTTC.

Regarding this clonotype: Since a much larger clone is just one base distant, this may be a read error. V gene TRBV19 combines with J gene TRBJ1-2; no clear D gene. The CDR3 has 15 amino acids. Per the germline V gene, CDR1 is LNHDA and CDR2 is SQIVND (reference sequence). V dropped 5 bases and J dropped 3 bases, with 16 bases sitting between them. The DNA for the CDR3 is TGTGCCAGTAGTCCTCGACGGGGAAAGGACTATGGCTACACCTTC. It encodes CASSPRRGKDYGYTF.

The table lists this clonotype with many counts. This sequence joins TRBV5-4 and TRBJ2-5; no firm D call. The CDR3 has 13 residues. Trimming shortened V by 0 bases and J by 4 bases, and 7 bases separated the two germline ends. Germline V gene lookup returns CDR1 SGHNT and CDR2 YYREEE (reference sequence). CDR3 region: CASSLGGTETQYF. The CDR3 DNA reads TGTGCCAGCAGCTTGGGAGGAACAGAGACCCAGTACTTC.

This clonotype was seen many times. V gene TRBV6-5 combines with J gene TRBJ1-6; D is unclear. Germline values: CDR1 MNHEY, CDR2 SVGAGI. The CDR3 totals 15 residues. V lost 2 bases, J lost 10 bases, and 15 bases lay in between. Here the CDR3 DNA reads TGTGCCAGCAGTTACGAGGGAGGCCCCCAATCACCCCTCCACTTT. This codes for CASSYEGGPQSPLHF.

This clonotype was observed a handful of times. This chain connects TRBV5-1 to TRBJ1-3; 9 positions match TRBD1. The CDR3 extends over 18 amino acids. CDR1 and CDR2 from the germline V gene are SGHRS and YFSETQ. Trimming cost V 4 bases and J 0 bases; bases outside gene matches: 11. The CDR3 loop reads CASSPAGQGRNSGNTIYF. In DNA form, the CDR3 reads TGCGCCAGCAGCCCGGCGGGACAGGGCCGTAACTCTGGAAACACCATATATTTT.

This clonotype was found a few times. V and J are TRBV7-8 and TRBJ2-1; 9 positions agree with TRBD1. The length of the CDR3 is 15 residues. V dropped 1 base and J dropped 7; count of bases not matched to a gene: 5. CDR1 SGHVS and CDR2 FQNEAQ come from the germline V gene. The DNA for the CDR3 is TGTGCCAGCAGCTTAGAAGTGACAGGGGGTAATGAGCAGTTCTTC. Translated: CASSLEVTGGNEQFF.

For this clonotype: No DNA is shown, since the ends of the CDR3 on it are uncertain; the CDR3 is the one TCRdb lists. The chain uses TRBV29-1 and TRBJ1-3. Germline V lookup: CDR1 SQVTM, CDR2 ANQGSEA. From its first to its last residue, the CDR3 has 11 amino acids. The CDR3 reads CSVALGSTTYF.

This clonotype was counted many times. J is TRBJ1-1 and V is TRBV14; D gene uncertain. Germline CDR1 reads SGHDN; CDR2 reads FVKESK. The CDR3 totals 17 residues. Trimming pared 2 bases from V and 1 base from J, leaving 17 bases between. The CDR3 DNA is TGTGCCAGCAGCCAAAGGAACCTCCTTCTGGCGAACACTGAAGCTTTCTTT. Translated, it gives CASSQRNLLLANTEAFF.

V is TRBV20-1 and J is TRBJ1-5; D is ambiguous. This CDR3 is built from 13 residues. Germline CDR1 DFQATT, CDR2 SNEGSKA (reference sequence). Deletions cut 1 base from V and 7 bases from J, with 11 bases between. This CDR3 is CSARALPGQPQHF. The CDR3 DNA sequence: TGCAGTGCTAGAGCCCTCCCCGGGCAGCCCCAGCATTTT.

With respect to this clonotype: This may stem from a read error, because a much larger clone lies one nucleotide away. This chain links TRBV6-1 with TRBJ2-7, with 8 bases aligning to TRBD2. Per germline, CDR1 MNHNS and CDR2 SASEGT. The CDR3 is made up of 15 amino acids. The CDR3 reads CTSNPGLGLSYEQYF. The CDR3 nucleotides read TGTACCAGCAACCCGGGACTAGGACTCTCCTACGAGCAGTACTTC.

This clonotype was counted at least ten times. This sequence joins TRBV25-1 and TRBJ2-7; 13 nucleotides agree with TRBD2. Germline CDR1 is MGHDK and CDR2 is SYGVNS. V lost 6 bases and J lost 3; bases outside the gene matches: 8. The CDR3 sequence is 16 residues long. The CDR3 DNA follows: TGTGCCAGCAGCGCGCCGGGACTAGCGGGAAGCTACGAGCAGTACTTC. Its translation: CASSAPGLAGSYEQYF.

The rearrangement joins TRBV5-4 to TRBJ2-5; 12 bases map to TRBD2. From germline, CDR1 is SGHNT and CDR2 YYREEE (reference sequence). The CDR3 runs to 15 residues. V lost 0 bases and J lost 3; bases outside the gene matches: 0. CDR3 region: CASSLASGGEETQYF. In DNA, the CDR3 is TGTGCCAGCAGCTTGGCTAGCGGGGGGGAAGAGACCCAGTACTTC.

This sequence joins TRBV29-1 and TRBJ1-2; 8 nucleotides align to TRBD1. CDR1 and CDR2 (germline): SQVTM, ANQGSEA. The V and J ends lost 4 bases and 5 bases, in that order; junction bases with no gene match: 6. The CDR3 loop spans 13 amino acids. Written as DNA, the CDR3 is TGCAGCGTTGGGACAGGGAGGAGGTATGGCTACACCTTC. Translated: CSVGTGRRYGYTF.

The CDR3 DNA follows: TGTGCCAGCAGCTTAGGACAGGGAATCGAGCAGTACTTC. Residues: CASSLGQGIEQYF. The chain uses TRBV7-6 and TRBJ2-7; 7 positions agree with TRBD1. This CDR3 region has 13 residues. The V gene's germline CDR1 is SGHVS and CDR2 FNYEAQ. V lost 1 base, J lost 6 bases, and 3 bases stayed unmatched.

This clonotype has at least ten counts. The rearrangement joins TRBV19 to TRBJ2-2; 7 bases agree with TRBD1. From germline, CDR1 is LNHDA and CDR2 SQIVND (reference sequence). CDR3 length: 16 residues. Trimming removed 5 bases from V and 3 bases from J; junction bases left unmatched: 9. CDR3 nucleotides: TGTGCCAGTAGTCCCGGGCGACAGGGAGACACCGGGGAGCTGTTTTTT. This codes for CASSPGRQGDTGELFF.

This rearrangement joins TRBV10-3 to TRBJ2-7; 9 bases fit TRBD1. The CDR3 runs 15 residues. J lost 4 bases, V lost 6 bases, and 10 bases had no gene match. Germline lookup yields CDR1 ENHRY and CDR2 SYGVKD. CDR3 in amino acids: CAIRNSGQGIYEQYF. In DNA, the CDR3 is TGTGCCATCAGAAATTCGGGACAGGGAATATACGAGCAGTACTTC.

The rearrangement links TRBV20-1 to TRBJ2-7; D remains unclear. Germline CDR1 and CDR2: DFQATT and SNEGSKA (reference sequence). Trimming left V 6 bases short and J 3 bases short, with 15 bases between. The CDR3 consists of 13 residues. CDR3 sequence (DNA): TGCAGTGCGCTAGAGATGGGCCTCTACGAGCAGTACTTC. Translating gives CSALEMGLYEQYF.